The 21 T cell receptor beta chains below were found in one sample sequenced in a study of T and B cells in COVID-19 patients (dated by TCRdb to 2020 to 2022). The sequencer was an Illumina MiSeq. TRB rearrangements were amplified by multiplex PCR with BIOMED2 TRB-A/B primer pools. TCRdb's own reprocessing of the public reads used fastp at Q25 and MiXCR and kept productive beta chains. Rows merge per CDR3 protein into single entries with the most common DNA and genes. The sample table shows about 15,000 distinct CDR3 sequences, and about 29% are seen once. The top ten clonotypes cover 0.95% to 1.5% of the sample. Genomic DNA extracted from blood, in amounts of 250-500 ng, served as the starting material for amplifying TRB repertoires. The sequenced sample consisted of blood. These receptors originate from a human donor who had recovered from COVID-19.

This clonotype turned up a few times. The gene calls are TRBV10-3 and TRBJ1-2, with D tentatively TRBD1 (5 bases). Trimming removed 10 bases from V and 4 bases from J, with 16 bases in between. CDR3 length: 13 amino acids. CDR1 is ENHRY and CDR2 is SYGVKD in the germline V gene. The chain's CDR3 is CATREREVYGYTF. CDR3 DNA sequence: TGTGCCACCAGGGAGAGAGAGGTCTATGGCTACACCTTC.

The chain combines TRBV12-3 or TRBV12-4 with TRBJ1-3; D is unresolved. This CDR3 is built from 15 residues. Between the trimmed V and J ends, which lost 4 bases and 4 bases, there was a span of 14 bases. The CDR3 here is CASSSSRGGGNTIYF. The CDR3 DNA reads TGTGCCAGCAGTTCATCCCGAGGTGGCGGAAACACCATATATTTT.

This chain joins TRBV11-3 and TRBJ1-2; D call uncertain. Germline loops: CDR1 SGHNT, CDR2 YENEEA. V shed 1 base and J shed 0 bases, with 6 bases lying between them. The CDR3 totals 14 residues. The chain's CDR3 is CASSLAGANYGYTF. CDR3 nucleotides: TGTGCCAGCAGCTTAGCCGGGGCTAACTATGGCTACACCTTC. Looking up the rest from reference TRBV11-3 and TRBJ1-2 gives the full variable domain: EAGVVQSPRYKIIEKKQPVAFWCNPISGHNTLYWYLQNLGQGPELLIRYENEEAVDDSQLPKDRFSAERLKGVDSTLKIQPAELGDSAVYLCASSLAGANYGYTFGSGTRLTVV.

This clonotype was detected a few times. This chain links TRBV11-3 with TRBJ2-3; TRBD2 is a possible D gene (6 bases). CDR3 length: 16 residues. The V end lost 4 bases, the J end lost 3 bases, and 17 bases lay between the germline ends. The germline CDR1 and CDR2 sequences are SGHNT and YENEEA. DNA of the CDR3: TGTGCCAGCAGCTCACCCGGAGGGTGGGGGACAGATACGCAGTATTTT. Translated: CASSSPGGWGTDTQYF.

The chain links TRBV6-6 to TRBJ2-3, with 16 bases aligning to TRBD2. V was pared by 6 bases and J by 0 bases, with 3 bases of the junction left unmatched. CDR1 and CDR2 from the germline V gene are MNHNY and SVGAGI (reference sequence). The CDR3 totals 17 residues. In DNA form, the CDR3 reads TGTGCCAGCAGCGGGACTAGCGGGGGGGATAGCACAGATACGCAGTATTTT. Translation gives CASSGTSGGDSTDTQYF.

This clonotype was observed a few times. The chain couples TRBV12-3 or TRBV12-4 to TRBJ1-4, with a possible D match to TRBD1 (6 bases). This CDR3 is built from 15 residues. V was cut by 6 bases and J by 2 bases, with 13 bases left in between. The CDR3 loop reads CASRTGSATNEKLFF. The DNA for the CDR3 is TGTGCCAGCAGGACAGGTTCAGCGACTAATGAAAAACTGTTTTTT.

This clonotype was picked up one time. The chain couples TRBV15 to TRBJ2-3; D uncertain. The germline CDR1 and CDR2 sequences are LNHNV and YYDKDF (reference sequence). V was clipped by 6 bases and J by 4 bases, with 11 bases between them. This CDR3 contains 13 residues. The CDR3 DNA sequence: TGTGCCACCAGTCGAAAACGGGCAGATACGCAGTATTTT. It yields the protein CATSRKRADTQYF.

Worth noting for this clonotype: With a much larger clone just one base away, this may be a read error. The chain joins TRBV30 to TRBJ2-7; D remains unclear. The J call is in doubt because the DNA end fits TRBJ2-1 better. The CDR3 consists of 14 residues. Germline-derived CDR1 and CDR2 are GTSNPN and SVGIG (reference sequence). This chain's CDR3 is CAWSLATTNNEQFF. CDR3 nucleotides: TGTGCCTGGAGTCTTGCCACCACCAACAATGAGCAGTTCTTC.

This clonotype was seen more than once but under ten times. The chain employs TRBV27 and TRBJ2-3; 16 bases map to TRBD2. CDR1 and CDR2 (germline): MNHEY, SMNVEV (reference sequence). The CDR3 has 18 amino acids. Trimming removed 5 bases from V and 0 bases from J; junction bases left unmatched: 5. CDR3 amino acids: CASSPGTSGGESTDTQYF. DNA for the CDR3: TGTGCCAGCAGTCCAGGGACTAGCGGGGGGGAAAGCACAGATACGCAGTATTTT.

This clonotype is medium-sized within its sample. The V call is TRBV5-5, the J call TRBJ2-2, with D possibly TRBD1 on 6 matching bases. Per the germline V gene, CDR1 is SGHKS and CDR2 is YYEKEE (reference sequence). This CDR3 has 14 residues. Trimming stripped 7 bases from V and 4 bases from J, with 14 bases between. CDR3 coding DNA: TGTGCCAGCGTGGGGGCGGTAGTCACCGGGGAGCTGTTTTTT. This translates into CASVGAVVTGELFF.

This clonotype has more than one count but fewer than ten. The chain couples TRBV11-3 to TRBJ2-2; D not resolved. This CDR3 region has 14 residues. V lost 4 bases, J lost 0 bases, and 6 bases lay in between. In germline, CDR1 is SGHNT, CDR2 YENEEA. This chain's CDR3 is CASSWEANTGELFF. In DNA, the CDR3 is TGTGCCAGCAGCTGGGAAGCGAACACCGGGGAGCTGTTTTTT.

This clonotype has just a few counts. This rearrangement joins TRBV5-5 to TRBJ2-7, with TRBD2 matching 7 bases. Germline CDR1 is SGHKS and CDR2 is YYEKEE (reference sequence). The CDR3 is made up of 14 amino acids. The ends lost 4 bases at V and 0 bases at J; junction bases unmatched: 4. The CDR3 loop reads CASSLGGTSYEQYF. DNA of the CDR3: TGTGCCAGCAGCCTGGGGGGGACCTCCTACGAGCAGTACTTC.

This clonotype was recorded a few times. V and J are TRBV6-2 or TRBV6-3 and TRBJ1-1, with D perhaps matching TRBD1 (5 bases). Trimming shortened V by 6 bases and J by 6 bases, and 14 bases separated the two germline ends. The CDR3 is made up of 13 amino acids. CDR1 MNHEY and CDR2 SVGEGT come from the germline V gene. For the CDR3, the DNA is TGTGCCAGCAGCCAGGGCGGGGGTGCTGAAGCTTTCTTT. Protein: CASSQGGGAEAFF.

The chain couples TRBV6-5 to TRBJ1-5; TRBD1 might be the D (5 bases). Trimming removed 5 bases at V and 4 bases at J, with 9 bases between. This CDR3 contains 13 residues. CDR1 MNHEY and CDR2 SVGAGI come from the germline V gene. The CDR3 DNA reads TGTGCCAGCAGTCGGGACTCAAATCAGCCCCAGCATTTT. It translates to CASSRDSNQPQHF.

This clonotype was observed many times. CDR3 sequence reads: CAWIDCGEDTYEQYF. CDR3 in DNA: TGTGCCTGGATAGACTGCGGGGAAGACACCTACGAGCAGTACTTC. The V gene is TRBV30, the J gene TRBJ2-7; perhaps TRBD2 as D (6 bases). The CDR3 is 15 residues long. Trimming removed 4 bases at V and 2 bases at J, with 18 bases between. The germline V gene has CDR1 GTSNPN and CDR2 SVGIG (reference sequence).

The chain links TRBV6-2 or TRBV6-3 to TRBJ1-6, with D possibly TRBD1 on 5 matching bases. V lost 6 bases and J 9 bases, leaving 18 bases between the germline ends. The germline CDR1 and CDR2 sequences are MNHEY and SVGEGT. This CDR3 has 15 residues. The chain's CDR3 is CASSPLLGGPSPLHF. The CDR3 bases are TGTGCCAGCAGCCCACTCCTGGGGGGACCTTCACCCCTCCACTTT.

This clonotype has more than one count but fewer than ten. The V gene is TRBV20-1, the J gene TRBJ2-2; D perhaps matches TRBD2 (5 bases). The germline V and J ends were trimmed by 5 bases and 0 bases, with 19 bases remaining between them. The V gene's germline CDR1 is DFQATT and CDR2 SNEGSKA (reference sequence). The CDR3 is 17 residues long. The CDR3 sequence: CSAGMWGELANTGELFF. CDR3 DNA: TGCAGTGCTGGAATGTGGGGAGAACTTGCGAACACCGGGGAGCTGTTTTTT.

This clonotype was counted a few times. The rearrangement joins TRBV6-5 to TRBJ1-2; the D gene is possibly TRBD1 (5 bases). Trimming left V 8 bases short and J 6 bases short, with 16 bases between. In germline, CDR1 is MNHEY, CDR2 SVGAGI. This CDR3 has 13 amino acids. The CDR3 DNA is TGTGCCAGCTCCAGGGTCCCGGTGGATGGCTACACCTTC. Translated, it gives CASSRVPVDGYTF.

This clonotype was seen only once. V and J are TRBV29-1 and TRBJ1-2, with TRBD1 matching 10 bases. V lost 4 bases and J lost 5; bases outside the gene matches: 13. Germline V gene sequence: CDR1 SQVTM, CDR2 ANQGSEA. This CDR3 has 16 residues. Here the CDR3 DNA reads TGCAGCGTTGGTCCGGGACAGGGGTCCGGGGGGTATGGCTACACCTTC. This gives the protein CSVGPGQGSGGYGYTF. Full variable domain (missing parts from reference TRBV29-1 and TRBJ1-2): SAVISQKPSRDICQRGTSLTIQCQVDSQVTMMFWYRQQPGQSLTLIATANQGSEATYESGFVIDKFPISRPNLTFSTLTVSNMSPEDSSIYLCSVGPGQGSGGYGYTFGSGTRLTVV.

This clonotype ranks as medium-sized (0.01 to 0.1%). The rearrangement uses TRBV27 and TRBJ2-2, with D perhaps matching TRBD1 or TRBD2 (5 bases each). Germline V gene sequence: CDR1 MNHEY, CDR2 SMNVEV (reference sequence). V was clipped by 1 base and J by 6 bases, with 12 bases between them. The CDR3 loop spans 15 amino acids. The CDR3 region is CASSLFVGRAGELFF. The CDR3 DNA is TGTGCCAGCAGTTTATTTGTGGGACGGGCCGGGGAGCTGTTTTTT.

In DNA, the CDR3 is TGTGCCACCCACTCATCCGGGGGGGCGGCACAAGAGACCCAGTACTTC. It specifies CATHSSGGAAQETQYF. The chain employs TRBV5-4 and TRBJ2-5, with 8 bases matching TRBD2. Trimming at V came to 9 bases and at J to 2 bases, leaving 15 bases not matched to a gene. The CDR3 contains 16 residues. CDR1 and CDR2 (germline): SGHNT, YYREEE (reference sequence).